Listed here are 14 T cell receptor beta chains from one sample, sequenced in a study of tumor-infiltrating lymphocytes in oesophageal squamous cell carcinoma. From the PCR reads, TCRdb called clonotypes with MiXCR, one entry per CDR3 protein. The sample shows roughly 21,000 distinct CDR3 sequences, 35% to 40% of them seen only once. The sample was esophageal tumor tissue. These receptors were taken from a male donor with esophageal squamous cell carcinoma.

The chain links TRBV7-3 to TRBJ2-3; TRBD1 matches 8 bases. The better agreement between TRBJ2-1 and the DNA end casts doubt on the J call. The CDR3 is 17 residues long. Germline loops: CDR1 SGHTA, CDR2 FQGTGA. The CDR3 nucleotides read TGTGCCAGCAGCTTATCCCCCTCAAACAGGGGGGACAATGAGCAGTTCTTC. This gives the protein CASSLSPSNRGDNEQFF.

The CDR3 reads CATSDPGTSGSYEQYF. The CDR3 coding sequence is TGTGCCACCAGTGACCCTGGGACTAGCGGGAGTTACGAGCAGTACTTC. The chain couples TRBV24-1 to TRBJ1-2; 14 bases line up with TRBD2. The DNA end lines up better with TRBJ2-7; the J call may be wrong. The germline gives CDR1 KGHDR, CDR2 SFDVKD. The CDR3 runs to 16 residues.

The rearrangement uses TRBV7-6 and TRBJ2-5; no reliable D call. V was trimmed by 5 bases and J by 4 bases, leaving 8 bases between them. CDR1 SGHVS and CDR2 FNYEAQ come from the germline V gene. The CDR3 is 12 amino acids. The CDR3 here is CASSPSSETQYF. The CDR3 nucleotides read TGTGCCAGCAGCCCCAGTTCAGAGACCCAGTACTTC.

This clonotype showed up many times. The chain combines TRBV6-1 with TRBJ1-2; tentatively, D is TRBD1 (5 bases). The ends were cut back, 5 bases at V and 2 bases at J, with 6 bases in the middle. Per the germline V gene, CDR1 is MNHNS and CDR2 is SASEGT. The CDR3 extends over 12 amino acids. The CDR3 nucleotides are TGTGCCAGCAGTCGACAGAACTATGGCTACACCTTC. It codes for CASSRQNYGYTF.

The DNA of the CDR3 is TGCGCCAGCAGCCAAAGTCCCGAGGGTATCTATGGCTACACCTTC. This gives the protein CASSQSPEGIYGYTF. This rearrangement joins TRBV4-1 to TRBJ1-2; D unclear. V was trimmed by 2 bases and J by 4 bases, leaving 14 bases between them. Germline V lookup: CDR1 MGHRA, CDR2 YSYEKL. This CDR3 has 15 amino acids.

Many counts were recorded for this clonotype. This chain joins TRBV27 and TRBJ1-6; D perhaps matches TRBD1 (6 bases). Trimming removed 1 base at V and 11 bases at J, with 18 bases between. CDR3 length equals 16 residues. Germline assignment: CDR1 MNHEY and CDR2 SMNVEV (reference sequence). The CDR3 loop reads CASSLLFRQGMTPLHF. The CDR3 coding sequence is TGTGCCAGCAGTTTATTATTCCGGCAGGGGATGACACCCCTCCACTTT.

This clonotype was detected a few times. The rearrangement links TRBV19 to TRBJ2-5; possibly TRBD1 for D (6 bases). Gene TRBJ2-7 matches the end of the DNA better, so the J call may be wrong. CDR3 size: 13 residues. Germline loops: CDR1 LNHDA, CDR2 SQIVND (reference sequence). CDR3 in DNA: TGTGCCAGTAGTATAAACAGGGAATACGAGCAGTACTTC. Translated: CASSINREYEQYF.

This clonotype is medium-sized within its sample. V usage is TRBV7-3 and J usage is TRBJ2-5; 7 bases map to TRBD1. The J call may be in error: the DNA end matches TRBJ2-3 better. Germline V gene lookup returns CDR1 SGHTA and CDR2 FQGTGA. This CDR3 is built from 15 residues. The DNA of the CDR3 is TGTGCCAGCAGCTACGACAGGGAGAGCACAGATACGCAGTATTTT. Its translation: CASSYDRESTDTQYF.

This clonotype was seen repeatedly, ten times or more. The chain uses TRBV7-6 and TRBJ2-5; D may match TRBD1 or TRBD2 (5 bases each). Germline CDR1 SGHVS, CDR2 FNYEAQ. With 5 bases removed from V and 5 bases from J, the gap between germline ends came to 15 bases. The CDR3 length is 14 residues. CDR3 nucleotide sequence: TGTGCCAGCAGCGTGGCCCGGGGCGGGGAGACCCAGTACTTC. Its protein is CASSVARGGETQYF. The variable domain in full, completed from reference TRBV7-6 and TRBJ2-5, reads GAGVSQSPRYKVTKRGQDVALRCDPISGHVSLYWYRQALGQGPEFLTYFNYEAQQDKSGLPNDRFSAERPEGSISTLTIQRTEQRDSAMYRCASSVARGGETQYFGPGTRLLVL.

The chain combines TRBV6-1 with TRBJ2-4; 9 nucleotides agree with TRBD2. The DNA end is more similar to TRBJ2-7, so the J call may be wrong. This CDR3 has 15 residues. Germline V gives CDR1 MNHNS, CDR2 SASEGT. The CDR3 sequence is CASSDSGGFAYEQYF. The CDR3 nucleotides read TGTGCCAGCAGTGACAGCGGGGGGTTCGCCTACGAGCAGTACTTC.

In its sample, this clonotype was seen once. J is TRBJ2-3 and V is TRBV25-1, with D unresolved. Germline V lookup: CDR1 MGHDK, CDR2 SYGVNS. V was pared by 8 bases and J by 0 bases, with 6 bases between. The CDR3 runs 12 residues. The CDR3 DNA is TGTGCCAGCTTCATAAGCACAGATACGCAGTATTTT. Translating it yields CASFISTDTQYF.

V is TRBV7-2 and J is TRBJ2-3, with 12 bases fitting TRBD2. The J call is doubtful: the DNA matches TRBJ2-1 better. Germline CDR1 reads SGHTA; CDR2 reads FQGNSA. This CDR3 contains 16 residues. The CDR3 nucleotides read TGTGCCAGCAGCTTAGTGACTAGCGGGAGATTCGCTGAGCAGTTCTTC. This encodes CASSLVTSGRFAEQFF.

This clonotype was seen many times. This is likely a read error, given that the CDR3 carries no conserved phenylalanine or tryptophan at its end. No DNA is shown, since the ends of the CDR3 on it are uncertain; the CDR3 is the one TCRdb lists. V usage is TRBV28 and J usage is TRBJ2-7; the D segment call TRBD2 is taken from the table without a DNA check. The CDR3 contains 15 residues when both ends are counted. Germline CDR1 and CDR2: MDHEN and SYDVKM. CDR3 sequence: CASSVKPRGGYTFGS.

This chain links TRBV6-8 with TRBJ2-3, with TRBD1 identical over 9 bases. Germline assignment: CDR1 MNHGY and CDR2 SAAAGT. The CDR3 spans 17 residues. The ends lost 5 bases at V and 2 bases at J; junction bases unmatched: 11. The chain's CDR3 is CASSARTGAVNTDTQYF. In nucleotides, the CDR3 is TGTGCCAGCAGTGCGCGGACAGGGGCAGTGAACACAGATACGCAGTATTTT.